This T cell receptor (beta chain) was found in a study of early T cells in non-severe SARS-CoV-2 infection. The wider study: Bulk RNA from unsorted whole blood was sequenced; chains were unpaired. General study results and limits: Anti-spike CD8 responses were favored by VDJdb matching, which missed private and CD4 specificities.

In the library, individual cDNA molecules carried attached unique molecular identifiers. In TCRdb, the 5' RACE reads were re-called with MiXCR into one record per CDR3 protein. The data contain tens of thousands of distinct CDR3 sequences, more than 8.5% of them singletons. A word on this clonotype: Its antigen is still unknown.

The clonotype was recovered from an adult who was a healthcare worker with PCR-confirmed SARS-CoV-2 infection or an uninfected control (not recorded which). Source: whole blood, taken at baseline.

CDR3 protein: CAISDGSQRPAFF. The CDR3 nucleotides are TGTGCCATCAGTGATGGGTCTCAGAGGCCGGCTTTCTTT. The V and J genes are TRBV10-3 and TRBJ1-1; D gene uncertain. Looked up from germline, CDR1 is ENHRY and CDR2 is SYGVKD. The CDR3 loop spans 13 amino acids. V was shortened by 3 bases and J by 11 bases, with 16 bases between the two germline ends.